A selection of T cell receptor beta chains follows, all from one sample in a study of T cells in tuberculosis. TCRdb's copy holds only in-frame clones and misses some; the assay was immunoSEQ multiplex PCR. The sample holds tens of thousands of clones; about nine tenths are singletons and the top ten take approximately 2%. The sample was CD1b-GMM tetramer-negative cells sorted from PBMCs. These receptors all come from an adult woman with latent tuberculosis. CDR3s include the opening cysteine and the closing phenylalanine or tryptophan. The order of the fields is D gene, clone size, J gene, V gene, CDR3 protein, CDR3 DNA. A D gene is named only where the DNA matches it firmly. Only part of the rows carry a size: once, few, many, or a class if the clone is expanded.

d_call: .
clone_size: .
j_call: TRBJ2-7
v_call: TRBV6-1
cdr3_aa: CASRADSTRSYEQYF
cdr3_nt: TGTGCCAGCAGAGCCGACAGCACAAGATCCTACGAGCAGTACTTC

d_call: .
clone_size: .
j_call: TRBJ1-1
v_call: TRBV29-1
cdr3_aa: CSVVVRVGNTEAFF
cdr3_nt: TGCAGCGTTGTGGTCAGGGTAGGGAACACTGAAGCTTTCTTT

d_call: .
clone_size: .
j_call: TRBJ1-2
v_call: TRBV29-1
cdr3_aa: CSVEQGGGYTF
cdr3_nt: TGCAGCGTTGAACAGGGAGGTGGCTACACCTTC

d_call: .
clone_size: once
j_call: TRBJ2-3
v_call: TRBV7-2
cdr3_aa: CASSFLDSRDTQYF
cdr3_nt: TGTGCCAGCAGCTTTCTAGATTCAAGAGATACGCAGTATTTT

d_call: .
clone_size: .
j_call: TRBJ2-5
v_call: TRBV25-1
cdr3_aa: CASSLNGETQYF
cdr3_nt: TGTGCCAGCAGTTTAAACGGTGAGACCCAGTACTTC

d_call: .
clone_size: .
j_call: TRBJ1-3
v_call: TRBV6-1
cdr3_aa: CASSESGRGGGNTIYF
cdr3_nt: TGTGCCAGCAGTGAATCCGGCAGGGGCGGGGGAAACACCATATATTTT

d_call: TRBD1
clone_size: .
j_call: TRBJ2-1
v_call: TRBV5-1
cdr3_aa: CASSLEGTGGKNEQFF
cdr3_nt: TGCGCCAGCAGCTTGGAAGGGACAGGGGGCAAGAATGAGCAGTTCTTC

d_call: .
clone_size: .
j_call: TRBJ2-3
v_call: TRBV7-9
cdr3_aa: CASSSPFDTQYF
cdr3_nt: TGTGCCAGCAGCTCCCCCTTCGATACGCAGTATTTT

d_call: TRBD2
clone_size: .
j_call: TRBJ2-2
v_call: TRBV27
cdr3_aa: CASRGLALGAGELFF
cdr3_nt: TGTGCCAGCAGGGGACTAGCGTTAGGAGCCGGGGAGCTGTTTTTT

d_call: TRBD1
clone_size: .
j_call: TRBJ2-5
v_call: TRBV7-7
cdr3_aa: CASSAAGTGAETQYF
cdr3_nt: TGTGCTAGCAGCGCAGCCGGGACAGGGGCAGAGACCCAGTACTTC

d_call: TRBD1
clone_size: .
j_call: TRBJ1-4
v_call: TRBV5-1
cdr3_aa: CASSLGQGAGKLFF
cdr3_nt: TGCGCCAGCAGCTTAGGACAGGGGGCAGGAAAACTGTTTTTT

d_call: .
clone_size: .
j_call: TRBJ2-3
v_call: TRBV5-4
cdr3_aa: CASSYLASSSTDTQYF
cdr3_nt: TGTGCCAGCAGCTACCTGGCTAGCTCTAGCACAGATACGCAGTATTTT

d_call: .
clone_size: .
j_call: TRBJ1-1
v_call: TRBV7-9
cdr3_aa: CASSIMGGAVGTEAFF
cdr3_nt: TGTGCCAGCAGCATAATGGGGGGGGCCGTGGGAACTGAAGCTTTCTTT

d_call: TRBD1
clone_size: few
j_call: TRBJ1-1
v_call: TRBV27
cdr3_aa: CASSYGQASGMAFF
cdr3_nt: TGTGCCAGCAGTTACGGACAGGCGTCAGGGATGGCTTTCTTT

d_call: .
clone_size: .
j_call: TRBJ1-3
v_call: TRBV7-6
cdr3_aa: CASSYTGSGNTIYF
cdr3_nt: TGTGCCAGCAGCTATACGGGCTCTGGAAACACCATATATTTT

d_call: .
clone_size: once
j_call: TRBJ1-2
v_call: TRBV7-2
cdr3_aa: CASSFNSNYGYTF
cdr3_nt: TGTGCCAGCAGCTTTAACAGTAACTATGGCTACACCTTC

d_call: .
clone_size: few
j_call: TRBJ2-4
v_call: TRBV4-2
cdr3_aa: CASSQDLGGAKNIQYF
cdr3_nt: TGTGCCAGCAGCCAAGATCTCGGGGGAGCCAAAAACATTCAGTACTTC

d_call: TRBD1
clone_size: once
j_call: TRBJ2-6
v_call: TRBV5-6
cdr3_aa: CASSSMTGVLPSGANVLTF
cdr3_nt: TGTGCCAGCAGCTCTATGACAGGGGTCTTACCATCTGGGGCCAACGTCCTGACTTTC

d_call: .
clone_size: .
j_call: TRBJ1-2
v_call: TRBV5-1
cdr3_aa: CASSLSTYGYTF
cdr3_nt: TGCGCCAGCAGCTTGTCGACATATGGCTACACCTTC

d_call: .
clone_size: .
j_call: TRBJ1-1
v_call: TRBV6-1
cdr3_aa: CASSDPRAQMNTEAFF
cdr3_nt: TGTGCCAGCAGTGATCCCAGGGCACAGATGAACACTGAAGCTTTCTTT

d_call: .
clone_size: once
j_call: TRBJ2-3
v_call: TRBV7-8
cdr3_aa: CASSLYMRGINTDTQYF
cdr3_nt: TGTGCCAGCAGCTTGTACATGCGGGGCATAAACACAGATACGCAGTATTTT

d_call: .
clone_size: once
j_call: TRBJ1-1
v_call: TRBV11-1
cdr3_aa: CASSLWGDTEAFF
cdr3_nt: TGTGCCAGCAGCCTCTGGGGGGATACTGAAGCTTTCTTT

d_call: .
clone_size: .
j_call: TRBJ1-5
v_call: TRBV27
cdr3_aa: CASSFRSRTELRQHSNQPQHF
cdr3_nt: TGTGCCAGCAGTTTTCGTTCAAGGACAGAACTACGCCAACATAGCAATCAGCCCCAGCATTTT

d_call: .
clone_size: .
j_call: TRBJ2-7
v_call: TRBV10-2
cdr3_aa: CASSVLPKTYEQYF
cdr3_nt: TGCGCCAGCAGTGTACTACCAAAAACCTACGAGCAGTACTTC

d_call: TRBD1
clone_size: .
j_call: TRBJ1-6
v_call: TRBV12-5
cdr3_aa: CASGLVTGVGSPLHF
cdr3_nt: TGTGCTAGTGGTTTGGTTACAGGGGTGGGTTCACCCCTCCACTTT

d_call: TRBD2
clone_size: .
j_call: TRBJ2-3
v_call: TRBV7-2
cdr3_aa: CASSLRGGLANPDTQYF
cdr3_nt: TGTGCCAGCAGCTTAAGGGGGGGACTAGCCAACCCAGATACGCAGTATTTT

d_call: TRBD1
clone_size: .
j_call: TRBJ1-2
v_call: TRBV28
cdr3_aa: CASQGDYYGYTF
cdr3_nt: TGTGCCAGTCAGGGGGATTACTATGGCTACACCTTC

d_call: .
clone_size: .
j_call: TRBJ2-5
v_call: TRBV29-1
cdr3_aa: CSVEDRTAWTQYF
cdr3_nt: TGCAGCGTTGAAGATCGGACAGCCTGGACCCAGTACTTC

d_call: .
clone_size: .
j_call: TRBJ1-3
v_call: TRBV14
cdr3_aa: CASSQQHAGGLGGNTIYF
cdr3_nt: TGTGCCAGCAGCCAACAACACGCGGGGGGATTAGGTGGAAACACCATATATTTT

d_call: .
clone_size: .
j_call: TRBJ2-1
v_call: TRBV4-2
cdr3_aa: CASSQVEGSSYNEQFF
cdr3_nt: TGTGCCAGCAGCCAAGTTGAGGGAAGCTCCTACAATGAGCAGTTCTTC

d_call: TRBD2
clone_size: .
j_call: TRBJ2-7
v_call: TRBV5-6
cdr3_aa: CASSFGGFSYEQYF
cdr3_nt: TGTGCCAGCAGCTTCGGGGGGTTCTCCTACGAGCAGTACTTC

d_call: .
clone_size: .
j_call: TRBJ2-3
v_call: TRBV19
cdr3_aa: CASSPSTDTQYF
cdr3_nt: TGTGCCAGTAGTCCTAGCACAGATACGCAGTATTTT